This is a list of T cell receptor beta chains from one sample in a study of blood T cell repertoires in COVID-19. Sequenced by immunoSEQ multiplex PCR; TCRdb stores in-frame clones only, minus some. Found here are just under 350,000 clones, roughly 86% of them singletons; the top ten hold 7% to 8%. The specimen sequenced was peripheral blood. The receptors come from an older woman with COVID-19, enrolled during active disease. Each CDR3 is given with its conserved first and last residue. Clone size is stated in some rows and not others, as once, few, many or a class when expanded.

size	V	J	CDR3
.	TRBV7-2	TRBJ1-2	CASSLKGINYGYTF
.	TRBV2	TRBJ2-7	CASSEVSRGYEQYF
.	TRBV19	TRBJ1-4	CASSSLGHEKLFF
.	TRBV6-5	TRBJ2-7	CATQLYFRGAYEQYF
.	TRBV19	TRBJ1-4	CATSTDFGEKLFF
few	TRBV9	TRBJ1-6	CASSALAGDSPLHF
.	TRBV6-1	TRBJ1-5	CASSDRDRLPYQPQHF
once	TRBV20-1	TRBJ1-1	CSVKRSFF
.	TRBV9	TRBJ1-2	CASSVSGTAYGYTF
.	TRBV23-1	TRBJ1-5	CASSRHTRDRGTYSNQPQHF
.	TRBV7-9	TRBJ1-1	CASSPLRGGNTEAFF
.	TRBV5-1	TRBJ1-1	CASSWEGQGLTEAFF
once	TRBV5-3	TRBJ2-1	CARSFRGASPQDEQFF
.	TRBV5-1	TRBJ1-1	CASSPASQGGTEAFF
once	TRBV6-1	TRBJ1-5	CASSEFDPFGGFQPQHF
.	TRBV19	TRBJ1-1	CASSGTRTEAFF
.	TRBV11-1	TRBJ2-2	CASSHLAGENTGELFF
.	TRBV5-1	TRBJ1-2	CASSSQGGYGYTF
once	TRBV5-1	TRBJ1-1	CASRPAGSNTEAFF
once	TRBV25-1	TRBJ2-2	CASTAGGTTGELFF
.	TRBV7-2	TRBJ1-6	CASSSRTGPSPLHF
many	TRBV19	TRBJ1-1	CASSSPTGGMNTEAFF
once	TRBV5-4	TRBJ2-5	CASSLAARMGETQYF
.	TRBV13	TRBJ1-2	CASSSPYRRDMAFYGYTF
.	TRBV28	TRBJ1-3	CASSRDELRGHGNTIYF
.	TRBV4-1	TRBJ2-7	CASSHHGLPSYEQYF
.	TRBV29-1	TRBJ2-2	CSATGAADTGELFF
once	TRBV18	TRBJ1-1	CASSPLSGGNTEAFF
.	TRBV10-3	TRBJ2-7	CAIRSREGAEQYF
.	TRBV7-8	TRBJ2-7	CASRPRVPSRLHEQYF
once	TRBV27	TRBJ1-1	CASSPWTGRDTEAFF
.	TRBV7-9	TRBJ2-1	CASRLGLAGAHEQFF